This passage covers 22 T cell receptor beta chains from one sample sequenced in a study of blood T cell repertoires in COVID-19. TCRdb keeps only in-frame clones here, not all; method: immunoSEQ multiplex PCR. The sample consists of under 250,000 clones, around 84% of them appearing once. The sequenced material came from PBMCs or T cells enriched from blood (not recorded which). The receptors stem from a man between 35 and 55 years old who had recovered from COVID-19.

The CDR3 DNA reads as TGCGCCAGCAGCTGGGGGACTAGCGTGGGTGAGCAGTTCTTC. It translates to CASSWGTSVGEQFF. The rearrangement links TRBV5-1 to TRBJ2-1, with 10 positions matching TRBD2. Germline loops: CDR1 SGHRS, CDR2 YFSETQ. This CDR3 is 14 amino acids long. Germline trimming cut 3 bases from V and 9 bases from J; bases unmatched to any gene: 6. Variable domain in full (rest from reference TRBV5-1 and TRBJ2-1): KAGVTQTPRYLIKTRGQQVTLSCSPISGHRSVSWYQQTPGQGLQFLFEYFSETQRNKGNFPGRFSGRQFSNSRSEMNVSTLELGDSALYLCASSWGTSVGEQFFGPGTRLTVL.

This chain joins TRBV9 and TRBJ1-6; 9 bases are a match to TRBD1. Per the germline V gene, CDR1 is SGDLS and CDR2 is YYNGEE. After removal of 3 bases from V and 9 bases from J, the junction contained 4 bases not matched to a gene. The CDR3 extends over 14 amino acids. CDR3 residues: CASSAGQGRSPLHF. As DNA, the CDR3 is TGTGCCAGCAGCGCGGGACAGGGACGTTCACCCCTCCACTTT.

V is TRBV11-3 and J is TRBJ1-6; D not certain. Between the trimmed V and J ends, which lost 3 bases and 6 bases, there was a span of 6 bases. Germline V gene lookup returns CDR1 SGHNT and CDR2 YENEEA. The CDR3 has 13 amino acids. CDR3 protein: CASSLYSNSPLHF. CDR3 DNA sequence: TGTGCCAGCAGCTTGTATAGTAATTCACCCCTCCACTTT.

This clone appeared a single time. The CDR3, as DNA: TGTGCCAGCAGCGATAGCCCCGGACTTACGATTGAGCAGTTCTTC. This codes for CASSDSPGLTIEQFF. V is TRBV7-9 and J is TRBJ2-1, with a weak D call TRBD2 (5 bases). The CDR3 runs to 15 residues. Germline V gene sequence: CDR1 SEHNR, CDR2 FQNEAQ (reference sequence). V was clipped by 5 bases and J by 9 bases, with 20 bases between them. Together with reference TRBV7-9 and TRBJ2-1, the CDR3 gives the full variable domain: DTGVSQNPRHKITKRGQNVTFRCDPISEHNRLYWYRQTLGQGPEFLTYFQNEAQLEKSRLLSDRFSAERPKGSFSTLEIQRTEQGDSAMYLCASSDSPGLTIEQFFGPGTRLTVL.

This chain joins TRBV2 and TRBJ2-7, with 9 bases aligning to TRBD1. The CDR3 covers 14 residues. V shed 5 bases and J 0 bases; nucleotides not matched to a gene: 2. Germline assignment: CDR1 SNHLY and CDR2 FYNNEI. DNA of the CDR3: TGTGCCAGCAGTCGGGACAGGGACTCCTACGAGCAGTACTTC. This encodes CASSRDRDSYEQYF.

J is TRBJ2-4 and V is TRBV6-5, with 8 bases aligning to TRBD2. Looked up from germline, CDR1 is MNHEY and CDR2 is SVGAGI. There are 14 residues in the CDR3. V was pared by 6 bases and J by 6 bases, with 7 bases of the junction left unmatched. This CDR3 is CASSERERGNIQYF. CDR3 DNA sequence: TGTGCCAGCAGCGAGCGGGAGCGCGGAAACATTCAGTACTTC.

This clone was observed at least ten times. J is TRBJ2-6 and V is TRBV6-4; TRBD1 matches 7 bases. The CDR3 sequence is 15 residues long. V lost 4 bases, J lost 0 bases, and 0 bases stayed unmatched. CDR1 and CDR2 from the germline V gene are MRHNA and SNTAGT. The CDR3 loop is CASSGDSSGANVLTF. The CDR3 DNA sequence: TGTGCCAGCAGTGGGGACAGCTCTGGGGCCAACGTCCTGACTTTC.

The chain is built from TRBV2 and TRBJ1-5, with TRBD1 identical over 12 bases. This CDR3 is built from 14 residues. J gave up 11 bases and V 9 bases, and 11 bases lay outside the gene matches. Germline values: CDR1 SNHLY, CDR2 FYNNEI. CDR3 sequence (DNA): TGTGCCAGTGCCGGGACAGGGGGCCCGGGGACCCAGCATTTT. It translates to CASAGTGGPGTQHF.

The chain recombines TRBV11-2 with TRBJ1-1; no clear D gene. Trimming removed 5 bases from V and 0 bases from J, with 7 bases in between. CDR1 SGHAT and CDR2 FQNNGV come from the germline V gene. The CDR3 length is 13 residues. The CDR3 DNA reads TGTGCCAGCAGCGGCTTATTGAACACTGAAGCTTTCTTT. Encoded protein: CASSGLLNTEAFF.

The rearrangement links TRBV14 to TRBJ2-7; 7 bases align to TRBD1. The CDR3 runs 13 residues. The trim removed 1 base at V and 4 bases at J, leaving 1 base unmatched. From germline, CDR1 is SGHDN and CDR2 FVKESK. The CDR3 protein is CASSQGRGYEQYF. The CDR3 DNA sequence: TGTGCCAGCAGCCAAGGCAGGGGGTACGAGCAGTACTTC.

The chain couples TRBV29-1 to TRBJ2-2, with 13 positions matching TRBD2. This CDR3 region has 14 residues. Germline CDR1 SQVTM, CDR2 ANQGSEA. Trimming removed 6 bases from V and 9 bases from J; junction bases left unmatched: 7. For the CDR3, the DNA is TGCAGCGTGGGGGGACTAGCGGGGCTCCGGGAGCTGTTTTTT. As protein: CSVGGLAGLRELFF.

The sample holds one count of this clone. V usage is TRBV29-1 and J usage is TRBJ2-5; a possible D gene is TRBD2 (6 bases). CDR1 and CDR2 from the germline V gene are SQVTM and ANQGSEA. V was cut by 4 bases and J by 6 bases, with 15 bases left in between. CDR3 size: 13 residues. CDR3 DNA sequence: TGCAGCGTTGCCTCTGGCGGGATGCAGACCCAGTACTTC. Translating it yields CSVASGGMQTQYF.

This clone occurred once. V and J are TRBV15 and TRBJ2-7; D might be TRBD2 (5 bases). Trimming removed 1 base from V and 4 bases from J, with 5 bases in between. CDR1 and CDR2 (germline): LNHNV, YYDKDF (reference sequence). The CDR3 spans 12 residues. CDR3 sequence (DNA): TGTGCCACCAGCAGAGGAGGGTACGAGCAGTACTTC. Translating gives CATSRGGYEQYF.

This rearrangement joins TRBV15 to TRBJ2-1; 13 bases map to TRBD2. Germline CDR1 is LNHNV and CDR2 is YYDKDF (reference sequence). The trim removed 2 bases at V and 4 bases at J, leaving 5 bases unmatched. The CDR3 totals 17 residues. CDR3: CATSRSPLAGGYNEQFF. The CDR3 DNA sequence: TGTGCCACCAGCAGAAGTCCACTAGCGGGGGGGTACAATGAGCAGTTCTTC. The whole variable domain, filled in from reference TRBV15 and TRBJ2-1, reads DAMVIQNPRYQVTQFGKPVTLSCSQTLNHNVMYWYQQKSSQAPKLLFHYYDKDFNNEADTPDNFQSRRPNTSFCFLDIRSPGLGDTAMYLCATSRSPLAGGYNEQFFGPGTRLTVL.

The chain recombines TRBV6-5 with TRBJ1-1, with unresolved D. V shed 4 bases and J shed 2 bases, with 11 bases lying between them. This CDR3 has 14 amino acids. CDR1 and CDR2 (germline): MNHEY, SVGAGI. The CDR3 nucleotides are TGTGCCAGCAGTTTTCTCCCGGGAAACACTGAAGCTTTCTTT. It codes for CASSFLPGNTEAFF.

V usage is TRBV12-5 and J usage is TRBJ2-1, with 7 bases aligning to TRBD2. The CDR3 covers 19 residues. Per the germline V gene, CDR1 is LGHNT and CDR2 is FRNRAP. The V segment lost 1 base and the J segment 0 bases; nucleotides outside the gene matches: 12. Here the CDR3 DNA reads TGTGCTAGTGGTTTGGGGACATTCAAGCGGGGCAGCTCCTACAATGAGCAGTTCTTC. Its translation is CASGLGTFKRGSSYNEQFF. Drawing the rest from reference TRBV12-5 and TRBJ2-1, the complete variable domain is DARVTQTPRHKVTEMGQEVTMRCQPILGHNTVFWYRQTMMQGLELLAYFRNRAPLDDSGMPKDRFSAEMPDATLATLKIQPSEPRDSAVYFCASGLGTFKRGSSYNEQFFGPGTRLTVL.

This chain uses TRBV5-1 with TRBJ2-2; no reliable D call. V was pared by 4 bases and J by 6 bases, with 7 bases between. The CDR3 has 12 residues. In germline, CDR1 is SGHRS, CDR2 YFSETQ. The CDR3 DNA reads TGCGCCAGCAGCCTAGAATCCGGGGAGCTGTTTTTT. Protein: CASSLESGELFF.

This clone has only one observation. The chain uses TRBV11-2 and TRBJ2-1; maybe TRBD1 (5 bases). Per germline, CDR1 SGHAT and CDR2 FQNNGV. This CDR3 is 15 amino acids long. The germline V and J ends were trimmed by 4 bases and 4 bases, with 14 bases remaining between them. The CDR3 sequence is CASSSLKGDYNEQFF. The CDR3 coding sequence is TGTGCCAGCAGCTCCCTGAAAGGGGATTACAATGAGCAGTTCTTC.

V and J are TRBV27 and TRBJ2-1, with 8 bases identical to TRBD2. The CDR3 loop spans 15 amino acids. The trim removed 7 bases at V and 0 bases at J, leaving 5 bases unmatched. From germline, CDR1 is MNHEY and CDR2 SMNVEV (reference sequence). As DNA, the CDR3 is TGTGCCAGCATTAGCGGGACAAGCTCCTACAATGAGCAGTTCTTC. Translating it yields CASISGTSSYNEQFF.

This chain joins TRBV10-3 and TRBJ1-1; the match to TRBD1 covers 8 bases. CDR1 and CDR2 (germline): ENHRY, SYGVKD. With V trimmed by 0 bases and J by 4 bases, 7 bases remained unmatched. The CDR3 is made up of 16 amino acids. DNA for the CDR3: TGTGCCATCAGTGAGTCGCGACTTACAGGGGGCACTGAAGCTTTCTTT. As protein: CAISESRLTGGTEAFF.

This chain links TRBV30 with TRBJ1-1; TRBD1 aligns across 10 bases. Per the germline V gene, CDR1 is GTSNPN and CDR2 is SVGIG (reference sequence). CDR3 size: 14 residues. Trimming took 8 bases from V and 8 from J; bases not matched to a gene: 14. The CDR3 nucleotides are TGTGCCGGATCCGGGACAGGGGCACCGGGGGAAGCTTTCTTT. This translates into CAGSGTGAPGEAFF. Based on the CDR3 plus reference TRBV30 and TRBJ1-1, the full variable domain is SQTIHQWPATLVQPVGSPLSLECTVEGTSNPNLYWYRQAAGRGLQLLFYSVGIGQISSEVPQNLSASRPQDRQFILSSKKLLLSDSGFYLCAGSGTGAPGEAFFGQGTRLTVV.

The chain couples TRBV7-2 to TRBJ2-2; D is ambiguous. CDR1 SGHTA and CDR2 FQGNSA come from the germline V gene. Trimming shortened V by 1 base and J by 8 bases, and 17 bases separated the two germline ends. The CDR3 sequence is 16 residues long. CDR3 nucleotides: TGTGCCAGCAGCTTAGGCATTAGCCGATTATCGGGGGAGCTGTTTTTT. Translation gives CASSLGISRLSGELFF. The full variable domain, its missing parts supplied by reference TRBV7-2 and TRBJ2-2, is GAGVSQSPSNKVTEKGKDVELRCDPISGHTALYWYRQSLGQGLEFLIYFQGNSAPDKSGLPSDRFSAERTGGSVSTLTIQRTQQEDSAVYLCASSLGISRLSGELFFGEGSRLTVL.